Included here is one T cell receptor beta chain sequence, with context. Generated by immunoSEQ multiplex PCR, the TCRdb table keeps only in-frame clones and is missing some. The sample yields a few hundred thousand clones, around 88% seen once. This sample is drawn from a study of blood T cell repertoires in COVID-19. Trimming pared 8 bases from V and 4 bases from J, leaving 17 bases between. The germline V gene has CDR1 SEHNR and CDR2 FQNEAQ (reference sequence). This CDR3 spans 14 amino acids. The chain is built from TRBV7-9 and TRBJ1-2; no clear D. The TCR was taken from a man older than 75 with acute or convalescent COVID-19. The sample comprised peripheral blood. CDR3: CASPSESGSYGYTF. In DNA form, the CDR3 reads TGTGCCAGCCCATCGGAATCGGGATCCTATGGCTACACCTTC.